The 19 T cell receptor beta chains listed next were all sequenced from one sample in a study of OX40 agonist ivuxolimab in advanced cancers. The table came from immunoSEQ multiplex PCR; TCRdb's copy has only in-frame clones and leaves some out. The data contain fewer than 85,000 clones, approximately 86% of them singletons. The input for sequencing was CD4+ or CD8+ T cells sorted from blood, taken in a trial of the OX40 agonist ivuxolimab. The source of these receptors is an adult with an advanced solid tumor such as melanoma, head and neck, liver or kidney cancer.

This clone was counted a single time. V gene TRBV5-4 combines with J gene TRBJ2-3; D is uncertain. Trimming left V 0 bases short and J 0 bases short, with 5 bases between. The germline gives CDR1 SGHNT, CDR2 YYREEE (reference sequence). CDR3 length equals 14 residues. In DNA form, the CDR3 reads TGTGCCAGCAGCTTGGCCCCTAGCACAGATACGCAGTATTTT. Its translation is CASSLAPSTDTQYF.

This chain joins TRBV5-1 and TRBJ2-5, with 10 bases aligning to TRBD2. Germline-derived CDR1 and CDR2 are SGHRS and YFSETQ. The CDR3 is 15 amino acids. With V trimmed by 1 base and J by 3 bases, 3 bases remained unmatched. The CDR3 loop is CASSLSGGAEETQYF. CDR3 DNA sequence: TGCGCCAGCAGCTTGAGCGGGGGGGCAGAAGAGACCCAGTACTTC.

The CDR3 reads CASSWGDGQGKNIQYF. In DNA, the CDR3 is TGCGCCAGCAGCTGGGGGGACGGACAGGGAAAAAACATTCAGTACTTC. This chain uses TRBV5-1 with TRBJ2-4; 8 positions agree with TRBD1. This CDR3 is built from 16 residues. Germline assignment: CDR1 SGHRS and CDR2 YFSETQ. With V trimmed by 3 bases and J by 4 bases, 9 bases remained unmatched.

The rearrangement joins TRBV10-1 to TRBJ2-7; 13 nucleotides agree with TRBD2. Losses at the gene ends were 0 bases for V and 4 bases for J; bases not matched to a gene: 3. This CDR3 has 16 residues. The V gene's germline CDR1 is WNHNN and CDR2 SYGVQD (reference sequence). CDR3 bases: TGCGCCAGCAGTGAGTCTCGGACTAGCGGGAGTTACGAGCAGTACTTC. Residues: CASSESRTSGSYEQYF.

This clone was detected only once. This sequence joins TRBV11-2 and TRBJ2-3; D not certain. Germline CDR1 and CDR2: SGHAT and FQNNGV. The CDR3 runs to 15 residues. V was shortened by 3 bases and J by 3 bases, with 13 bases between the two germline ends. In nucleotides, the CDR3 is TGTGCCAGCAGCTTTTATTCAGTTATGACAGATACGCAGTATTTT. Amino acid sequence: CASSFYSVMTDTQYF.

This rearrangement joins TRBV4-1 to TRBJ2-3, with D possibly TRBD1 on 5 matching bases. The CDR3 spans 17 residues. In germline, CDR1 is MGHRA, CDR2 YSYEKL. Trimming removed 0 bases from V and 1 base from J, with 14 bases in between. The CDR3 DNA is TGCGCCAGCAGCCAAGAGGGCAGGGCATGGGGCACAGATACGCAGTATTTT. Encoded protein: CASSQEGRAWGTDTQYF.

This chain uses TRBV6-1 with TRBJ2-2; a weak D match, TRBD2 (5 bases). V was pared by 2 bases and J by 1 base, with 11 bases between. This CDR3 is 16 amino acids long. Per the germline V gene, CDR1 is MNHNS and CDR2 is SASEGT. CDR3 DNA: TGTGCCAGCAGTGAACTTGGGAGTGGGAACACCGGGGAGCTGTTTTTT. This gives the protein CASSELGSGNTGELFF.

The gene calls are TRBV27 and TRBJ2-5; possibly TRBD1 for D (6 bases). V lost 4 bases and J 0 bases, leaving 9 bases between the germline ends. The CDR3 totals 14 residues. CDR1 MNHEY and CDR2 SMNVEV come from the germline V gene (reference sequence). CDR3: CASSWQGYQETQYF. CDR3 coding DNA: TGTGCCAGCAGTTGGCAGGGGTACCAAGAGACCCAGTACTTC.

Comments on this clone: At one end the junction does not follow the germline gene, possibly because of a read error. The chain links TRBV11-3 to TRBJ2-2; perhaps TRBD1 as D (6 bases). The CDR3 consists of 14 residues. Looked up from germline, CDR1 is SGHNT and CDR2 is YENEEA. DNA for the CDR3: TGTGCCGGCAGCTCCGGGACAAGCACCGGGGAGCTGTTTTTT. Translated: CAGSSGTSTGELFF.

V gene TRBV30 combines with J gene TRBJ1-3, with TRBD1 identical over 10 bases. The CDR3 length is 16 residues. The junction had 6 bases not matched to a gene; V was cut back by 4 bases and J by 0 bases. The germline gives CDR1 GTSNPN, CDR2 SVGIG (reference sequence). CDR3 DNA: TGTGCCTGGACCCGACAGGGGGCCCTCTCTGGAAACACCATATATTTT. This codes for CAWTRQGALSGNTIYF.

V gene TRBV28 combines with J gene TRBJ2-7, with 9 bases matching TRBD1. The CDR3 has 14 amino acids. J lost 5 bases, V lost 5 bases, and 7 bases had no gene match. In germline, CDR1 is MDHEN, CDR2 SYDVKM. Here the CDR3 DNA reads TGTGCCAGCAGTCCCGGGACAGGGTTTGACGAGCAGTACTTC. Translation gives CASSPGTGFDEQYF.

The rearrangement links TRBV7-9 to TRBJ2-1, with D tentatively TRBD1 (5 bases). CDR1 and CDR2 (germline): SEHNR, FQNEAQ (reference sequence). Trimming pared 4 bases from V and 4 bases from J, leaving 8 bases between. This CDR3 comprises 13 residues. CDR3 amino acids: CASSSDRYNEQFF. As DNA, the CDR3 is TGTGCCAGCAGCTCCGACAGATACAATGAGCAGTTCTTC.

V and J are TRBV9 and TRBJ1-2; possible D gene TRBD1, 6 bases. This CDR3 is 13 amino acids long. Germline V gives CDR1 SGDLS, CDR2 YYNGEE. Trimming cost V 4 bases and J 8 bases, with 15 bases left between them. DNA of the CDR3: TGTGCCAGCAGCTCCCCGGGGGGCGGCGGCTACACCTTC. This translates into CASSSPGGGGYTF. Based on the CDR3 plus reference TRBV9 and TRBJ1-2, the full variable domain is DSGVTQTPKHLITATGQRVTLRCSPRSGDLSVYWYQQSLDQGLQFLIQYYNGEERAKGNILERFSAQQFPDLHSELNLSSLELGDSALYFCASSSPGGGGYTFGSGTRLTVV.

The chain has TRBV6-5 and TRBJ2-6, with D possibly TRBD2 on 6 matching bases. This CDR3 has 14 amino acids. In germline, CDR1 is MNHEY, CDR2 SVGAGI. Trimming took 5 bases from V and 19 from J, leaving 24 bases between them. CDR3 DNA: TGTGCCAGCAGTCCAACCGGTAGGCGGGACGGTCTAACTTTC. Translating gives CASSPTGRRDGLTF.

The chain uses TRBV28 and TRBJ2-7, with 9 bases aligning to TRBD1. V was clipped by 4 bases and J by 4 bases; unmatched bases: 8. Looked up from germline, CDR1 is MDHEN and CDR2 is SYDVKM. This CDR3 is built from 15 residues. For the CDR3, the DNA is TGTGCCAGCAGTTCCCCCGGGACAGGGAGTTACGAGCAGTACTTC. This codes for CASSSPGTGSYEQYF.

In its sample, this clone was seen once. CDR3 residues: CASSFGQGQGKLFF. In DNA, the CDR3 is TGTGCCAGCAGTTTTGGACAGGGGCAGGGAAAACTGTTTTTT. J is TRBJ1-4 and V is TRBV27; 9 bases agree with TRBD1. Germline V gene lookup returns CDR1 MNHEY and CDR2 SMNVEV (reference sequence). Trimming removed 3 bases from V and 10 bases from J; junction bases left unmatched: 6. The CDR3 is made up of 14 amino acids. The whole variable domain, remainder taken from reference TRBV27 and TRBJ1-4, is EAQVTQNPRYLITVTGKKLTVTCSQNMNHEYMSWYRQDPGLGLRQIYYSMNVEVTDKGDVPEGYKVSRKEKRNFPLILESPSPNQTSLYFCASSFGQGQGKLFFGSGTQLSVL.

The gene calls are TRBV4-3 and TRBJ2-3; 11 bases line up with TRBD2. V lost 4 bases, J lost 4 bases, and 1 base stayed unmatched. Germline V lookup: CDR1 LGHNA, CDR2 YSLEER. This CDR3 comprises 14 residues. CDR3 DNA: TGCGCCAGCAGCCGACTAGCGGGATCAGATACGCAGTATTTT. Translating it yields CASSRLAGSDTQYF.

The chain carries TRBV28 and TRBJ1-5; perhaps TRBD1 as D (6 bases). This CDR3 is 12 amino acids long. Germline V gene data show CDR1 as MDHEN and CDR2 as SYDVKM. Trimming took 6 bases from V and 7 from J, leaving 10 bases between them. This CDR3 reads CASRTGSQPQHF. CDR3 bases: TGTGCCAGCAGGACAGGATCGCAGCCCCAGCATTTT.

The V and J genes are TRBV2 and TRBJ2-2; D call uncertain. Germline V CDR1 and CDR2: SNHLY, FYNNEI. V lost 1 base, J lost 2 bases, and 5 bases lay in between. The CDR3 is 14 residues long. This CDR3 reads CASSEVRNTGELFF. The CDR3 DNA reads TGTGCCAGCAGTGAAGTCAGAAACACCGGGGAGCTGTTTTTT.